Listed here are 9 T cell receptor beta chains from one sample, sequenced in a study of cytomegalovirus exposure and HLA in healthy donors. PCR amplification relied on 60 Vbeta primers (plus 13 Jbeta primers). This table comes from immunoSEQ multiplex PCR, and its TCRdb copy is limited to in-frame clones, with some not included. The table shows 150,000 to 200,000 clones, with about nine tenths occurring only once. Source material: PBMCs. All receptors derive from a boy aged 2-15 years in good health and CMV-seronegative.

The chain combines TRBV28 with TRBJ2-5; TRBD1 aligns across 7 bases. CDR1 MDHEN and CDR2 SYDVKM come from the germline V gene. The V gene end was trimmed by 10 bases and the J gene end by 2 bases; junction bases not matched to a gene: 4. This CDR3 is 12 amino acids long. Here the CDR3 DNA reads TGTGCCACAACAGGGGATCAAGAGACCCAGTACTTC. Translated, it gives CATTGDQETQYF.

The J gene is TRBJ2-1, the V gene TRBV5-1; 9 nucleotides agree with TRBD1. In germline, CDR1 is SGHRS, CDR2 YFSETQ. CDR3 length equals 13 residues. With V trimmed by 5 bases and J by 6 bases, 3 bases remained unmatched. The CDR3 bases are TGCGCCAGCAGGACAGGGGGAGGCAATGAGCAGTTCTTC. This codes for CASRTGGGNEQFF.

The V and J genes are TRBV6-4 and TRBJ2-3; 7 bases line up with TRBD2. The CDR3 contains 15 residues. Trimming took 4 bases from V and 6 from J; bases not matched to a gene: 10. Germline-derived CDR1 and CDR2 are MRHNA and SNTAGT. CDR3 sequence reads: CASSADPTSLDTQYF. CDR3 DNA: TGTGCCAGCAGTGCCGACCCGACTAGCCTCGATACGCAGTATTTT.

The genes are TRBV30 and TRBJ2-7; a weak D match, TRBD2 (6 bases). This CDR3 is 14 amino acids long. CDR1 is GTSNPN and CDR2 is SVGIG in the germline V gene (reference sequence). V gave up 5 bases and J gave up 4 bases, with 18 bases separating them. CDR3 loop: CAWSPGSGQYEQYF. The CDR3 nucleotides read TGTGCCTGGTCTCCGGGTAGCGGCCAGTACGAGCAGTACTTC.

The V gene is TRBV6-1, the J gene TRBJ1-2, with D uncertain. V was clipped by 7 bases and J by 4 bases, with 19 bases between them. Germline-derived CDR1 and CDR2 are MNHNS and SASEGT. The CDR3 is 15 amino acids. The CDR3: CASNTGNTASYGYTF. The CDR3 nucleotides read TGTGCCAGCAACACGGGAAATACCGCTAGCTATGGCTACACCTTC.

A single count supports this clone. CDR3 sequence reads: CASSYLDRGEQYF. CDR3 nucleotides: TGTGCCAGCAGTTACCTTGACAGGGGCGAGCAGTACTTC. J is TRBJ2-7 and V is TRBV6-5, with 8 bases fitting TRBD1. J lost 6 bases, V lost 2 bases, and 3 bases had no gene match. The length of the CDR3 is 13 residues. CDR1 and CDR2 from the germline V gene are MNHEY and SVGAGI.

The V call is TRBV5-5, the J call TRBJ1-1, with unresolved D. The V gene lost 4 bases and the J gene lost 5 bases, with 21 bases spanning the gap. Germline values: CDR1 SGHKS, CDR2 YYEKEE (reference sequence). The CDR3 contains 16 residues. The CDR3 bases are TGTGCCAGCAGCCCATACCACATGTGGGCTGGGACTGAAGCTTTCTTT. Protein product: CASSPYHMWAGTEAFF.

The chain carries TRBV4-1 and TRBJ1-1; D perhaps matches TRBD1 (6 bases). The V gene lost 0 bases and the J gene lost 3 bases, with 14 bases spanning the gap. Germline CDR1 MGHRA, CDR2 YSYEKL. The CDR3 is 16 residues long. The CDR3 protein is CASSQDLGARDTEAFF. The CDR3 coding sequence is TGCGCCAGCAGCCAAGATCTGGGGGCGCGTGACACTGAAGCTTTCTTT.

The V call is TRBV7-6, the J call TRBJ1-2; D remains ambiguous. The CDR3 has 14 residues. V was clipped by 2 bases and J by 8 bases, with 15 bases between them. Germline assignment: CDR1 SGHVS and CDR2 FNYEAQ. CDR3 protein: CASSLPGASGGYTF. In DNA form, the CDR3 reads TGTGCCAGCAGCTTACCAGGTGCTTCGGGGGGCTACACCTTC.